This TCR beta chain was documented in a study of blood T cell repertoires in COVID-19. The germline CDR1 and CDR2 sequences are SQVTM and ANQGSEA. CDR3 length: 14 amino acids. V was cut by 6 bases and J by 2 bases, with 15 bases left in between. There are many counts of this clone. The assay was immunoSEQ multiplex PCR, and TCRdb's table has in-frame clones only and misses some. The sample shows 300,000 or so clones, approximately 90% of them seen only once. The sequence was collected from a woman in her 30s who had recovered from COVID-19. Sequencing was carried out using peripheral blood. V usage is TRBV29-1 and J usage is TRBJ2-3; D gene ambiguous. CDR3 coding DNA: TGCAGCGTCACTTCTACCGGTTCCACAGATACGCAGTATTTT. Protein product: CSVTSTGSTDTQYF.